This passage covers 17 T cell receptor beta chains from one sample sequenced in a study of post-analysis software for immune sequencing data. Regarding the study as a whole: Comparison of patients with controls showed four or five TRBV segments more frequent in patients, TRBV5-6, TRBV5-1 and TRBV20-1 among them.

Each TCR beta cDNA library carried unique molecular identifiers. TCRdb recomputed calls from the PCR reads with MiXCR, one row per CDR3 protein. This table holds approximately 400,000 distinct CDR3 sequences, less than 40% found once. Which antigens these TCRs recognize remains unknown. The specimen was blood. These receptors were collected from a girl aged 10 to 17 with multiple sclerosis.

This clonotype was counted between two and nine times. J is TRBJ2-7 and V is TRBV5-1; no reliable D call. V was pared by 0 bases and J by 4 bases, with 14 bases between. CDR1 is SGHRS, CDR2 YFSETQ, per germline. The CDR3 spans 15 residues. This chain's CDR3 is CASSLGQSTEYEQYF. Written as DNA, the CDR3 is TGCGCCAGCAGCTTGGGGCAATCTACTGAGTACGAGCAGTACTTC. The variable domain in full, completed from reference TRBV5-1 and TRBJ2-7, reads KAGVTQTPRYLIKTRGQQVTLSCSPISGHRSVSWYQQTPGQGLQFLFEYFSETQRNKGNFPGRFSGRQFSNSRSEMNVSTLELGDSALYLCASSLGQSTEYEQYFGPGTRLTVT.

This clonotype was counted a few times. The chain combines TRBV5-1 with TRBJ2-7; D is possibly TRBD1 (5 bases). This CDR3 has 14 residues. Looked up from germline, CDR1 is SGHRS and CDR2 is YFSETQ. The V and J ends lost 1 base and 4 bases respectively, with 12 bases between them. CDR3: CASSLQGIGYEQYF. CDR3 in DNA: TGCGCCAGCAGCTTGCAGGGAATCGGGTACGAGCAGTACTTC.

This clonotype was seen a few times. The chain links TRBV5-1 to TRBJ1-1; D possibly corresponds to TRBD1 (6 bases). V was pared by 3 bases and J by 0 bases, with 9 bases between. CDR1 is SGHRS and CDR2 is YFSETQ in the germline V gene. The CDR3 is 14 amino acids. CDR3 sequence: CASSWTEMNTEAFF. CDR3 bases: TGCGCCAGCAGCTGGACAGAGATGAACACTGAAGCTTTCTTT.

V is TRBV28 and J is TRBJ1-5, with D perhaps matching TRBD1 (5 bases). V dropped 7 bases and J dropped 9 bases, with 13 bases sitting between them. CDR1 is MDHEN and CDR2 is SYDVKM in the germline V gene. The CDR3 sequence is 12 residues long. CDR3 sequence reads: CASTSLRGPQHF. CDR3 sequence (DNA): TGTGCCAGCACCTCTTTGAGGGGGCCCCAGCATTTT.

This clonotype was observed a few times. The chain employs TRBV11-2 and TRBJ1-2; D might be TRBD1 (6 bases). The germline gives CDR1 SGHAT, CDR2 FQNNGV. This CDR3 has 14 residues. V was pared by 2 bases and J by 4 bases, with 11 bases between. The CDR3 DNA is TGTGCCAGCAGCTTATTGGGGGGCCCCTATGGCTACACCTTC. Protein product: CASSLLGGPYGYTF.

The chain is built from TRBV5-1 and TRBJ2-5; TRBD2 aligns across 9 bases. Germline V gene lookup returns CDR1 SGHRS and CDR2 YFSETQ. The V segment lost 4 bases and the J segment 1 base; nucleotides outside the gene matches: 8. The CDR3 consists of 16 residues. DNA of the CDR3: TGCGCCAGCAGCCCCTGGGTAGCGGGGGTCCAAGAGACCCAGTACTTC. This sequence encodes CASSPWVAGVQETQYF.

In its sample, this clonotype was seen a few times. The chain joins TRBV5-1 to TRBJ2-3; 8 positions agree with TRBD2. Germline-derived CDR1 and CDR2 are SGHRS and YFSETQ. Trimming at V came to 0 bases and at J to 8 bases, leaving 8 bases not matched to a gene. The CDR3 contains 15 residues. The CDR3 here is CASSLEVAGQGTQYF. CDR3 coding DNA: TGCGCCAGCAGCTTGGAAGTAGCGGGGCAGGGTACGCAGTATTTT. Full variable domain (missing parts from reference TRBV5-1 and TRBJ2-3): KAGVTQTPRYLIKTRGQQVTLSCSPISGHRSVSWYQQTPGQGLQFLFEYFSETQRNKGNFPGRFSGRQFSNSRSEMNVSTLELGDSALYLCASSLEVAGQGTQYFGPGTRLTVL.

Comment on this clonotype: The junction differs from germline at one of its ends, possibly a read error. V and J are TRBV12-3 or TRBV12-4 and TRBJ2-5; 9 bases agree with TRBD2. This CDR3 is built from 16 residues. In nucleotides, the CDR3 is TGTGCCAGCAGTTTAGGACAGCTAGCGGGGCAAGAGGCCCAGTACTTC. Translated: CASSLGQLAGQEAQYF.

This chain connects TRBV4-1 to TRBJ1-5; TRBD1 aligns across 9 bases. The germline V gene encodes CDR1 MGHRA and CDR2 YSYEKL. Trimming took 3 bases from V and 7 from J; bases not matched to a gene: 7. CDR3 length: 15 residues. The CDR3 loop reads CASSHGDREGQPQHF. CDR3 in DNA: TGCGCCAGCAGCCACGGGGACAGGGAGGGACAGCCCCAGCATTTT.

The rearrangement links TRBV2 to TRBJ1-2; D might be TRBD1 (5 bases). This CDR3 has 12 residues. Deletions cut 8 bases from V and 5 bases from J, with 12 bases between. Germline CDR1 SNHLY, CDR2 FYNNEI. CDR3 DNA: TGTGCCAGCGCCCCCAGGGCGTATGGCTACACCTTC. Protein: CASAPRAYGYTF.

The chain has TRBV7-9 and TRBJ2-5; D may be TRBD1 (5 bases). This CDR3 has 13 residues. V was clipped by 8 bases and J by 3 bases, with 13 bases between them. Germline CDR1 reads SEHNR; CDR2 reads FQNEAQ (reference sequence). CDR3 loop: CASGNAREETQYF. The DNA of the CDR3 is TGTGCCAGCGGCAATGCCAGGGAAGAGACCCAGTACTTC.

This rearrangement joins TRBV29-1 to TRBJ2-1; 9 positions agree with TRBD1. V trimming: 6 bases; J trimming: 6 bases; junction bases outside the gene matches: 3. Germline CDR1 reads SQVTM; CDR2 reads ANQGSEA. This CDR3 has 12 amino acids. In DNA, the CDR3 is TGCAGCGTAGAACAGGGGGCCAATGAGCAGTTCTTC. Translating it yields CSVEQGANEQFF.

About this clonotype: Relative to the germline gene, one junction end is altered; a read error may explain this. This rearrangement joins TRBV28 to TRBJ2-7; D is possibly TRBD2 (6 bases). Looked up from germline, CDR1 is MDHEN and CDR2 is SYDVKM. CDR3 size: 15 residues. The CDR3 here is CASSSLGRPPYERYF. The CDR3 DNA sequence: TGTGCCAGCAGTTCTCTAGGGAGGCCCCCCTACGAGCGGTACTTC.

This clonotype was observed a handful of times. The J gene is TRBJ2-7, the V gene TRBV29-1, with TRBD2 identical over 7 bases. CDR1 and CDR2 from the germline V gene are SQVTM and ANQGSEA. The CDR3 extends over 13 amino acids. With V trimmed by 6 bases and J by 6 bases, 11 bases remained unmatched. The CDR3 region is CSVAQRPGGEQYF. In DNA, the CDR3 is TGCAGCGTCGCCCAAAGGCCGGGGGGCGAGCAGTACTTC.

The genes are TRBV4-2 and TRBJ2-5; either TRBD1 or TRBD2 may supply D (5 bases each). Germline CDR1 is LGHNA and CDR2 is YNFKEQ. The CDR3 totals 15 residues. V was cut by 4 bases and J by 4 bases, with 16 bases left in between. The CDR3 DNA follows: TGTGCCAGCAGCCTAAACGGATGGGGGTCAGAGACCCAGTACTTC. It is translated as CASSLNGWGSETQYF.

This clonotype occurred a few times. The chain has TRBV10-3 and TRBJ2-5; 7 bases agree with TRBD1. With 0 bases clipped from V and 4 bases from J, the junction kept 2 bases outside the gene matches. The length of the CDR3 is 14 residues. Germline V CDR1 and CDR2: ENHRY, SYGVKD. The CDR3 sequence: CAISESPGGETQYF. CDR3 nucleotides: TGTGCCATCAGTGAGTCCCCAGGGGGAGAGACCCAGTACTTC.

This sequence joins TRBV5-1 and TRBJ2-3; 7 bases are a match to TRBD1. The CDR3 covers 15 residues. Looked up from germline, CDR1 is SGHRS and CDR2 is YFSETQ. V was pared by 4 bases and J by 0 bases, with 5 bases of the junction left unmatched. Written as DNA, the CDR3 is TGCGCCAGCAGCACGGACAGGACTAGCACAGATACGCAGTATTTT. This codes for CASSTDRTSTDTQYF.